Shown below are 17 T cell receptor beta chains from a single sample sequenced in a study of molecular identifiers for immune sequencing clone quantification. TCRdb recomputed calls from the PCR reads with MiXCR, one row per CDR3 protein. The sample shows 600,000 to 650,000 distinct CDR3 sequences, about 20% of them seen only once. The specimen was naive CD8+ T cells from blood, with Jurkat cell RNA spiked in. Described subset: FACS-sorted CD8+CD4-CCR7+CD45RA+ naive T cells. These receptors came from a human donor in good health. Some libraries in this study had Jurkat cell RNA spiked in.

The gene calls are TRBV5-6 and TRBJ2-7; 10 bases align to TRBD1. Per germline, CDR1 SGHDT and CDR2 YYEEEE. The junction had 6 bases not matched to a gene; V was cut back by 3 bases and J by 3 bases. This CDR3 contains 15 residues. CDR3 nucleotide sequence: TGTGCCAGCAGCTCCTCGGGACAGGGGCACTACGAGCAGTACTTC. It codes for CASSSSGQGHYEQYF.

The CDR3 DNA is TGTGCCAGCAGTGAAGCTAGCCCCCTTAGCAATCAGCCCCAGCATTTT. It encodes CASSEASPLSNQPQHF. V and J are TRBV2 and TRBJ1-5; no definite D call. Germline V gene sequence: CDR1 SNHLY, CDR2 FYNNEI. The length of the CDR3 is 16 residues. V was pared by 0 bases and J by 0 bases, with 9 bases between.

This clonotype showed up many times. The chain recombines TRBV14 with TRBJ2-5; D is unresolved. The CDR3 sequence is 13 residues long. From germline, CDR1 is SGHDN and CDR2 FVKESK. V lost 0 bases to trimming and J lost 4 bases, with 6 bases between them. The CDR3 nucleotides are TGTGCCAGCAGCCAAGAAAATACAGAGACCCAGTACTTC. Encoded protein: CASSQENTETQYF.

The rearrangement uses TRBV3-2 and TRBJ2-1; TRBD1, the D gene given by the table, was not confirmed from the DNA. TRBV3-2 is designated a pseudogene. The CDR3 covers 12 residues. The CDR3 coding sequence is TGTGCCAGCAGCCAAAGCGAGGGGCGGAAGCTCTTC. It translates to CASSQSEGRKLF.

In its sample, this clonotype was seen many times. V gene TRBV4-1 combines with J gene TRBJ2-7; the D gene is possibly TRBD1 (6 bases). The germline CDR1 and CDR2 sequences are MGHRA and YSYEKL. CDR3 size: 15 residues. V lost 1 base and J 3 bases, leaving 13 bases between the germline ends. CDR3 sequence reads: CASSQVTGPSYEQYF. CDR3 nucleotides: TGCGCCAGCAGCCAAGTTACAGGGCCGAGCTACGAGCAGTACTTC.

This clonotype was counted at least ten times. This sequence joins TRBV11-3 and TRBJ2-7, with 9 bases matching TRBD1. CDR3 size: 13 residues. J lost 3 bases, V lost 5 bases, and 2 bases had no gene match. Germline values: CDR1 SGHNT, CDR2 YENEEA. The CDR3 DNA sequence: TGTGCCAGCAGCGAGACAGGGGGCTACGAGCAGTACTTC. This translates into CASSETGGYEQYF.

This clonotype has ten or more counts. The chain recombines TRBV27 with TRBJ2-3; D not resolved. CDR3 length: 11 amino acids. Trimming removed 1 base from V and 6 bases from J, with 2 bases in between. CDR1 is MNHEY, CDR2 SMNVEV, per germline (reference sequence). CDR3 DNA: TGTGCCAGCAGTTTATTTGATACGCAGTATTTT. Its protein is CASSLFDTQYF.

The table lists this clonotype with many counts. The chain has TRBV20-1 and TRBJ2-3; 7 positions match TRBD2. There are 14 residues in the CDR3. From germline, CDR1 is DFQATT and CDR2 SNEGSKA (reference sequence). Trimming at V came to 4 bases and at J to 3 bases, leaving 7 bases not matched to a gene. The CDR3 sequence: CSAIQLGGTDTQYF. CDR3 coding DNA: TGCAGTGCTATACAGTTGGGGGGGACAGATACGCAGTATTTT.

Comments on this clonotype: No conserved phenylalanine or tryptophan ends this CDR3, so it is likely a read error. The V call is TRBV9, the J call TRBJ2-5, with D perhaps given as TRBD1 or TRBD2 (5 bases each). The V end was cut by 0 bases, the J end by 4 bases, with 10 bases between. CDR1 is SGDLS and CDR2 is YYNGEE in the germline V gene. The CDR3 has 14 residues. The CDR3: CASSVAQGRETQYS. CDR3 DNA: TGTGCCAGCAGCGTAGCTCAGGGACGAGAGACCCAGTACTCC.

V usage is TRBV19 and J usage is TRBJ1-2; D not certain. This CDR3 spans 12 amino acids. V was trimmed by 1 base and J by 7 bases, leaving 7 bases between them. CDR1 and CDR2 (germline): LNHDA, SQIVND (reference sequence). The CDR3 is CASSIGLLGYTF. The CDR3 nucleotides are TGTGCCAGTAGTATAGGGCTTCTTGGCTACACCTTC. The variable domain in full, completed from reference TRBV19 and TRBJ1-2, reads DGGITQSPKYLFRKEGQNVTLSCEQNLNHDAMYWYRQDPGQGLRLIYYSQIVNDFQKGDIAEGYSVSREKKESFPLTVTSAQKNPTAFYLCASSIGLLGYTFGSGTRLTVV.

Many counts were recorded for this clonotype. The V and J genes are TRBV29-1 and TRBJ2-5; 8 nucleotides match TRBD2. The CDR3 is 14 residues long. Germline lookup yields CDR1 SQVTM and CDR2 ANQGSEA. Trimming removed 3 bases from V and 5 bases from J; junction bases left unmatched: 8. DNA of the CDR3: TGCAGCGTTGAGAGGGCGGGGGGCAGGGAGACCCAGTACTTC. This codes for CSVERAGGRETQYF.

This clonotype was recorded at least ten times. V is TRBV18 and J is TRBJ1-4; TRBD1 matches 7 bases. V lost 4 bases and J lost 6; bases outside the gene matches: 5. The CDR3 spans 14 residues. Looked up from germline, CDR1 is KGHSH and CDR2 is LQKENI. The CDR3 DNA sequence: TGTGCCAGCTCACGTCGGGACAGCCATGAAAAACTGTTTTTT. This sequence encodes CASSRRDSHEKLFF.

The rearrangement links TRBV12-5 to TRBJ1-1, with 9 bases fitting TRBD1. Losses at the gene ends were 0 bases for V and 7 bases for J; bases not matched to a gene: 15. CDR1 LGHNT and CDR2 FRNRAP come from the germline V gene. CDR3 length: 18 amino acids. CDR3 protein: CASGLVPGQGSGGDEAFF. The CDR3 region has the DNA TGTGCTAGTGGTTTGGTACCGGGACAGGGCTCCGGGGGGGATGAAGCTTTCTTT.

The rearrangement joins TRBV28 to TRBJ2-7; 7 bases line up with TRBD1. After removal of 5 bases from V and 0 bases from J, the junction contained 7 bases not matched to a gene. Germline assignment: CDR1 MDHEN and CDR2 SYDVKM. The CDR3 covers 15 residues. The CDR3 loop is CASSTDRRSSYEQYF. The DNA of the CDR3 is TGTGCCAGCAGTACGGACAGGCGGAGCTCCTACGAGCAGTACTTC. The entire variable domain, with the rest obtained from reference TRBV28 and TRBJ2-7, is as follows: DVKVTQSSRYLVKRTGEKVFLECVQDMDHENMFWYRQDPGLGLRLIYFSYDVKMKEKGDIPEGYSVSREKKERFSLILESASTNQTSMYLCASSTDRRSSYEQYFGPGTRLTVT.

The V gene is TRBV4-3, the J gene TRBJ2-4, with D hard to call. Trimming pared 2 bases from V and 3 bases from J, leaving 17 bases between. The CDR3 is 17 residues long. The germline CDR1 and CDR2 sequences are LGHNA and YSLEER. The CDR3 reads CASSQNTIHYGKNIQYF. The DNA for the CDR3 is TGCGCCAGCAGCCAAAACACGATCCATTATGGCAAAAACATTCAGTACTTC.

This clonotype was detected only a few times. The chain has TRBV2 and TRBJ2-3; D is uncertain. This CDR3 is 16 amino acids long. V lost 4 bases and J 0 bases, leaving 14 bases between the germline ends. CDR1 is SNHLY, CDR2 FYNNEI, per germline. The CDR3 DNA is TGTGCCAGCAGTGTTATAGACACTTCTAGCACAGATACGCAGTATTTT. This sequence encodes CASSVIDTSSTDTQYF.

The sample holds many counts of this clonotype. V usage is TRBV30 and J usage is TRBJ2-3; TRBD1 aligns across 9 bases. The V segment lost 1 base and the J segment 3 bases; nucleotides outside the gene matches: 2. Germline V lookup: CDR1 GTSNPN, CDR2 SVGIG (reference sequence). There are 14 residues in the CDR3. The chain's CDR3 is CAWSGGQGTDTQYF. CDR3 nucleotides: TGTGCCTGGAGTGGAGGACAGGGGACAGATACGCAGTATTTT.